This T cell receptor beta chain stems from a study of CD8+CD57+ T cells in acquired aplastic anemia. Study summary: Sorted CD4+ and CD8+ cells gave an average of 3.2 ug of DNA.

Genomic DNA acted as the template from which TCR beta VDJ combination and CDR3 sequence profiling were carried out. TCRdb used MiXCR to reprocess the reads, holding one entry per CDR3 protein. This repertoire shows 130,000 or so distinct CDR3 sequences, under 60% found once; its top ten account for around 29%. Study-wide results and caveats: Levels of CD8+ Simpson's diversity were not significantly distinct in patients versus controls.

An expansion of CD8+CD57+ cells by flow cytometry had been shown in patients chosen for sequencing. Severe acquired aplastic anemia affected all patients. There was no therapy given to any patient before the blood sampling took place. Many counts were recorded for this clonotype. Its matching antigen is unknown. Trimming removed 0 bases from V and 0 bases from J, with 9 bases in between. CDR3 length: 16 residues. Germline V CDR1 and CDR2: SEHNR, FQNEAQ (reference sequence). The V call is TRBV7-9, the J call TRBJ2-1, with D perhaps TRBD2 (6 bases). What was sequenced was sorted CD4+, CD8+, or CD8+CD57+ T cells (not recorded which) from PBMCs. This sequence originates from a human donor with aplastic anemia. The CDR3 nucleotides read TGTGCCAGCAGCTTAGCGACGGGAGTCTCCTACAATGAGCAGTTCTTC. Its translation: CASSLATGVSYNEQFF.